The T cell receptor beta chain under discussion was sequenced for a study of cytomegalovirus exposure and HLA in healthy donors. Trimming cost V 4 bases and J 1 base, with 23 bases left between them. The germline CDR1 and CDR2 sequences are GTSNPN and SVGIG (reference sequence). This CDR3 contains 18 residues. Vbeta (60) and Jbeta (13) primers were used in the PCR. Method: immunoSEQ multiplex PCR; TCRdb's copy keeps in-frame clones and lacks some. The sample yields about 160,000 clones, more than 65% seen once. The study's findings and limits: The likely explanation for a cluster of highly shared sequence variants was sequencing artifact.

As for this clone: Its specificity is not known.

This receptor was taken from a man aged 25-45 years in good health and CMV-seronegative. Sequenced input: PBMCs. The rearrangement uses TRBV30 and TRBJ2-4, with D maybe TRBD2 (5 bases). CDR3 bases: TGTGCCTGGAAAGTGGGTAACGGGCGCCCGGGGGCCAAAAACATTCAGTACTTC. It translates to CAWKVGNGRPGAKNIQYF.